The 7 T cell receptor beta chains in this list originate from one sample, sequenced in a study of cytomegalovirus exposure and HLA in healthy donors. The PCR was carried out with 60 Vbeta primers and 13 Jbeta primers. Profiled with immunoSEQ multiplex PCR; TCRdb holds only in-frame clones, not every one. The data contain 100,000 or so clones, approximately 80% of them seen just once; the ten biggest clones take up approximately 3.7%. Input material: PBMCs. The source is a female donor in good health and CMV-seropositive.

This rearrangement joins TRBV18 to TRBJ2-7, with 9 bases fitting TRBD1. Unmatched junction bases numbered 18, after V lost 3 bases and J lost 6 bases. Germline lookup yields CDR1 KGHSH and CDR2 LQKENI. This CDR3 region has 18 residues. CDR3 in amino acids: CASSPNLGLQGANGEQYF. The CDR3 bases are TGTGCCAGCTCACCCAACTTGGGGCTACAGGGGGCGAACGGCGAGCAGTACTTC.

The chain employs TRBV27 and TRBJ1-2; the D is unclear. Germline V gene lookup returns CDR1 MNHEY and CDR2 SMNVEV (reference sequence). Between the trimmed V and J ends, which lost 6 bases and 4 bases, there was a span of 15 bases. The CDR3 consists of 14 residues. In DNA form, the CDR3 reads TGTGCCAGCAGCCTCAGCGTCGGCCCCTATGGCTACACCTTC. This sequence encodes CASSLSVGPYGYTF.

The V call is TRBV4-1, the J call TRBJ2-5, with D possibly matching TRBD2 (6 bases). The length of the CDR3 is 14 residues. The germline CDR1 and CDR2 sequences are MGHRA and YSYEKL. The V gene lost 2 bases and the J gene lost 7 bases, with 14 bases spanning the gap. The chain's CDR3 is CASSQLGLPGTQYF. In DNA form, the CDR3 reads TGCGCCAGCAGCCAACTGGGACTCCCCGGGACCCAGTACTTC.

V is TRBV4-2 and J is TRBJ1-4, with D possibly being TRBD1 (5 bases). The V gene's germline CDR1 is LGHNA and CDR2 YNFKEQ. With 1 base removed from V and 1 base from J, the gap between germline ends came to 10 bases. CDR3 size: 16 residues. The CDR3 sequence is CASSQGGEGTNEKLFF. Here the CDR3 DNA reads TGTGCCAGCAGCCAAGGGGGGGAAGGAACTAATGAAAAACTGTTTTTT.

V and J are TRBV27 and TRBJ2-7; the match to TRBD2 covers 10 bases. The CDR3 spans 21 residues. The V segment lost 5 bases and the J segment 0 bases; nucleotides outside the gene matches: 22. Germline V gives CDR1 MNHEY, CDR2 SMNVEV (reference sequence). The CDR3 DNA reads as TGTGCCAGCAGTCCCACAGGCGTTGTTAGCGGGAGGTTAAGGAGCTCCTACGAGCAGTACTTC. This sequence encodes CASSPTGVVSGRLRSSYEQYF.

The CDR3 DNA is TGTGCCAGCACCCCGGGGAGAAACCCCAATCAGCCCCAGCATTTT. Translating gives CASTPGRNPNQPQHF. The chain has TRBV2 and TRBJ1-5; D is undetermined. The CDR3 is 15 amino acids. Germline V gene data show CDR1 as SNHLY and CDR2 as FYNNEI. V lost 7 bases and J lost 3, with 16 bases in between.

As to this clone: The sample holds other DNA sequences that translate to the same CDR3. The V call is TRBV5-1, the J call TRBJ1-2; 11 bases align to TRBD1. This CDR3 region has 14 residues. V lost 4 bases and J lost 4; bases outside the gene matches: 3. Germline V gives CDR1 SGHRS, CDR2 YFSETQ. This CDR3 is CASSLGQGGYGYTF. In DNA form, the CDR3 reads TGCGCCAGCAGCCTGGGACAGGGGGGCTATGGCTACACCTTC.